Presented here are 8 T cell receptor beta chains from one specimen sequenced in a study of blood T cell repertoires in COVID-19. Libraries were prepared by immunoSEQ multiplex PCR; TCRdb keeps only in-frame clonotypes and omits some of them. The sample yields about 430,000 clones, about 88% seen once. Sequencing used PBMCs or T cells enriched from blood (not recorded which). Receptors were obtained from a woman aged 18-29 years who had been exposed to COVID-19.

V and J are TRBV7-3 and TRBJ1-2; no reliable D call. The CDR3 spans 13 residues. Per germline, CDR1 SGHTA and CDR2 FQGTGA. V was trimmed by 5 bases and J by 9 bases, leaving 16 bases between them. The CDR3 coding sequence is TGTGCCAGCAGCCCCCCCGGGGATACCCGCTACACCTTC. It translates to CASSPPGDTRYTF.

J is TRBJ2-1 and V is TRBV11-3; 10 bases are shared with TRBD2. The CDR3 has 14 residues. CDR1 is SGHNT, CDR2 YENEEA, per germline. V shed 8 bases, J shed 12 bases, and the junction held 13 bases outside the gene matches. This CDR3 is CASSPSGGVLGQFF. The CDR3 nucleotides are TGTGCCAGCTCGCCCAGCGGGGGGGTCTTGGGGCAGTTCTTC.

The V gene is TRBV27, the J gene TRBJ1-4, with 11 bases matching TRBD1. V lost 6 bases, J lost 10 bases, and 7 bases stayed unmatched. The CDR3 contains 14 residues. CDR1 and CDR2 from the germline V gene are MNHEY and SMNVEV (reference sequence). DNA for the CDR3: TGTGCCAGCAGCCGCGGACAGGGGGCTGGAAAACTGTTTTTT. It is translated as CASSRGQGAGKLFF.

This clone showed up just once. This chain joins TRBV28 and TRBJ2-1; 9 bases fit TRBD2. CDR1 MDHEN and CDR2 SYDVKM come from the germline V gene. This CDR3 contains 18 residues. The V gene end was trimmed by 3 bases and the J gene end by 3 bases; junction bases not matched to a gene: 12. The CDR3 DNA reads TGTGCCAGCAGTTTGTCCCCAAGGAGCGGGAGGATCTACAATGAGCAGTTCTTC. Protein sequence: CASSLSPRSGRIYNEQFF.

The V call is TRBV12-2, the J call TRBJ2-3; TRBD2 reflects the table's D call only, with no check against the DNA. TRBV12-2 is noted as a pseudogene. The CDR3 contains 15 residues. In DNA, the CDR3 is TGTGCAAGTCGCGCTAGCGGGGGGCGGGCAGATACGCAGTATTTT. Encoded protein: CASRASGGRADTQYF.

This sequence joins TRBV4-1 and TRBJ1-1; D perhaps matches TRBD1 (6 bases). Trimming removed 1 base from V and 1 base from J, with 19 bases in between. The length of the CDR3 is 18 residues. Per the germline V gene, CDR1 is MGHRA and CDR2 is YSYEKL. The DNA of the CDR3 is TGCGCCAGCAGCCAAGCATTGAGGACAGCTAATGGGAACACTGAAGCTTTCTTT. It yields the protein CASSQALRTANGNTEAFF.

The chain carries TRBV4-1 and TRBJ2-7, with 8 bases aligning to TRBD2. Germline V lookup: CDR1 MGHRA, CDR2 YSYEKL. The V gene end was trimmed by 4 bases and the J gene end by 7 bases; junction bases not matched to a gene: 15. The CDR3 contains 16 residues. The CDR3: CASSPFISAGAGEQYF. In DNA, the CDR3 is TGCGCCAGCAGCCCCTTTATTTCAGCGGGAGCAGGAGAGCAGTACTTC.

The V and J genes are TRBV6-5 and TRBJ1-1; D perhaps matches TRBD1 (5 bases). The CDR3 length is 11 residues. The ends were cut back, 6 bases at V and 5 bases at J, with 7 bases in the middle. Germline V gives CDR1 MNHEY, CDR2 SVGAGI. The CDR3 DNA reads TGTGCCAGCAGGGGGCAGACTGAAGCTTTCTTT. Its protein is CASRGQTEAFF.